This T cell receptor beta chain was sequenced in a study of shared clonotypes between healthy human individuals. Turning to the study itself: CD4 naive and CD4 memory each took three plates per donor, while CD8 naive took two and CD8 memory one.

Study results and caveats: Clonotypes shared by all four sorted-subset donors had higher generation probabilities than non-shared clonotypes. Exclusively blood specimens were collected; tissue repertoires likely differ.

Clones were sequenced by immunoSEQ multiplex PCR, and TCRdb holds only the in-frame ones, with some missing. The table lists 950,000 to 1,100,000 clones, around four fifths of them singletons. CDR1 is SSHAT, CDR2 FNYEAQ, per germline (reference sequence). The length of the CDR3 is 13 residues. This clone was counted many times. Its matching antigen is unknown. Recent acute infections and vaccinations were absent in the healthy HIV-negative adult donors. This sequence was found in a man aged 18 to 30 in good health. This chain uses TRBV7-7 with TRBJ2-7; D remains ambiguous. The sample consisted of memory CD4+ T cells sorted from blood. Indicated subset: CD45RA-negative fraction. CDR3 bases: TGTGTTCAAGGTCAGGTTGGCTGGTACGAGCAGTACTTC. This translates into CVQGQVGWYEQYF.